Each of the 5 T cell receptor beta chains below was sequenced from the same sample in a study of shared clonotypes between healthy human individuals (dated by TCRdb to the early 2020s). Library preparation employed the immunoSEQ multiplex PCR assay. The clones in this table, taken by TCRdb from immuneACCESS, are in-frame only. Not every clone is retained; where verified, under half of the shortfall comes from an unresolved V gene, and the cause of the rest is unknown. The sample table holds around 940,000 clones, of which 76% were seen once. The ten largest account for nearly 1.5% of the sample. The sequenced sample consisted of memory CD4+ T cells sorted from blood. Sample cell subset or site, as interpreted from the label and publication: CD45RA-negative fraction. The receptors derive from a man between 18 and 29 years old in good health.

The genes are TRBV7-8 and TRBJ2-1, with a tentative D call TRBD2 (5 bases). There are 11 residues in the CDR3. Germline V gene lookup returns CDR1 SGHVS and CDR2 FQNEAQ. Trimming stripped 5 bases from V and 13 bases from J, with 12 bases between. This CDR3 is CASSPGINQFF. The CDR3 DNA sequence: TGTGCCAGCAGCCCGGGGATTAATCAGTTCTTC. The full variable domain, in which reference TRBV7-8 and TRBJ2-1 provide the parts outside the CDR3, is GAGVSQSPRYKVAKRGQDVALRCDPISGHVSLFWYQQALGQGPEFLTYFQNEAQLDKSGLPSDRFFAERPEGSVSTLKIQRTQQEDSAVYLCASSPGINQFFGPGTRLTVL.

The gene calls are TRBV2 and TRBJ1-2; D possibly corresponds to TRBD1 (5 bases). V was shortened by 8 bases and J by 5 bases, with 9 bases between the two germline ends. This CDR3 spans 11 amino acids. Germline V gene sequence: CDR1 SNHLY, CDR2 FYNNEI. CDR3 region: CASGGEYGYTF. The CDR3 nucleotides are TGTGCCAGCGGGGGGGAATATGGCTACACCTTC.

This chain uses TRBV6-5 with TRBJ2-7, with 12 bases matching TRBD2. Germline CDR1 is MNHEY and CDR2 is SVGAGI. Trimming took 0 bases from V and 4 from J; bases not matched to a gene: 4. CDR3 size: 16 residues. The CDR3 region has the DNA TGTGCCAGCAGTTACTCGACTAGCGGGAGTCGTTACGAGCAGTACTTC. It translates to CASSYSTSGSRYEQYF.

The chain joins TRBV20-1 to TRBJ1-5; unclear D gene. Deletions cut 3 bases from V and 10 bases from J, with 7 bases between. This CDR3 is built from 10 residues. Germline V CDR1 and CDR2: DFQATT, SNEGSKA (reference sequence). The CDR3 spells CSARSIPQHF. CDR3 nucleotides: TGCAGTGCTAGGTCAATTCCCCAGCATTTT.

This clone was observed a handful of times. V and J are TRBV2 and TRBJ2-2, with 10 nucleotides matching TRBD1. CDR1 and CDR2 from the germline V gene are SNHLY and FYNNEI. This CDR3 comprises 16 residues. The V gene end was trimmed by 7 bases and the J gene end by 4 bases; junction bases not matched to a gene: 9. The CDR3 here is CASTSGDRGRTGELFF. The CDR3 DNA reads TGTGCCAGCACCTCTGGGGACAGGGGACGCACCGGGGAGCTGTTTTTT.